This T cell receptor (beta chain) is drawn from a study of blood T cells in healthy people across ages. General study results and limits: The CMV status of each donor remained undetermined, and this could have confounded shifts in expanded clonotypes.

CDR3 length: 13 residues. Germline CDR1 MGHDK, CDR2 SYGVNS. The V end was cut by 5 bases, the J end by 7 bases, with 12 bases between. Then a second PCR, running about 6 to 12 cycles, was carried out with a sample-barcoded 5' primer and a J-beta primer mix. There were at least 3 million CDR3-containing paired-end reads obtained from each sample. TCRdb reprocessed the 5' RACE reads via MiXCR and lists one record per CDR3 protein. The profile shows approximately 770,000 distinct CDR3 sequences, 58% of them singletons. Drawn from each donor were approximately 10 milliliters of peripheral blood. Concerning this clonotype: Its antigen is unidentified.

The V call is TRBV25-1, the J call TRBJ2-1; no reliable D call. The receptor comes from a young man in good health. Sample: blood. CDR3 in amino acids: CASSSLVGNEQFF. DNA for the CDR3: TGTGCCAGCAGTAGCCTAGTCGGGAATGAGCAGTTCTTC.